This TCR beta chain was sequenced for a study of blood T cell repertoires in COVID-19. In the study overall: The United States, Italy and Spain provided the acute and convalescent COVID-19 samples. Sample material is recorded as cDNA or gDNA derived from T cells, B-cell-depleted T cells, or PBMCs.

Some clones are missing from TCRdb's copy, which holds only in-frame ones; the method was immunoSEQ multiplex PCR. Found here are about 210,000 clones, around 84% of them singletons; the top ten hold 3.5% to 5.5%. CDR3 size: 19 residues. V lost 3 bases and J 3 bases, leaving 23 bases between the germline ends. Germline assignment: CDR1 LNHDA and CDR2 SQIVND (reference sequence). This chain links TRBV19 with TRBJ2-2, with D possibly matching TRBD2 (6 bases). The receptor's source is a man aged 30 to 39 with acute COVID-19. Material: PBMCs or T cells enriched from blood (not recorded which). The CDR3 spells CASSIKRMSPGGDTGELFF. CDR3 in DNA: TGTGCCAGTAGTATTAAAAGGATGTCGCCCGGAGGGGACACCGGGGAGCTGTTTTTT.